This TCR beta chain appears in the sequencing data of a study of T cells after yellow fever vaccination. Study-level information: It was SMART-Seq v4 Ultra Low Input that prepared the fractions with low cell numbers.

This clonotype was observed at least ten times. Production of TCR cDNA was by 5'RACE template switching, which also added a universal primer site and UMIs. TCRdb fed the 5' RACE reads into MiXCR, producing one record per CDR3 protein. The repertoire includes 250,000 to 400,000 distinct CDR3 sequences, around 4.5% of them detected once, and roughly a fifth sits in the top ten. Trimming removed 4 bases from V and 5 bases from J, with 10 bases in between. The CDR3 is 12 amino acids. The V gene's germline CDR1 is DFQATT and CDR2 SNEGSKA (reference sequence). The material sequenced was PBMCs, taken 15 days after the yellow fever booster vaccination. The TCR sequence derives from a man aged 18 to 30 who received the YFV17D yellow fever vaccine. The chain uses TRBV20-1 and TRBJ2-3; D is ambiguous. DNA for the CDR3: TGCAGTGCTATCTACCTCGTAGATACGCAGTATTTT. Protein product: CSAIYLVDTQYF.